A selection of T cell receptor beta chains follows, all from one sample in a study of T cell changes during pregnancy in multiple sclerosis. Data came from immunoSEQ multiplex PCR; TCRdb stores just in-frame clones and leaves some out. This table holds approximately 38,000 clones, about 94% found once. The specimen was peripheral blood, collected in the third trimester of pregnancy. The receptors were gathered from a female donor with multiple sclerosis, enrolled in a pregnancy study. CDR3s include the opening cysteine and the closing phenylalanine or tryptophan. The D gene is left open where the match is weak. Clone sizes are given selectively: once, few, many, or a class where the clone is expanded.

TRBJ1-5 . . TRBV30 CAWTTGNIRNQPQHF TGTGCCTGGACCACCGGGAATATACGGAATCAGCCCCAGCATTTT
TRBJ2-1 . . TRBV11-2 CASSPSGLASYNEQFF TGTGCCAGCAGCCCAAGTGGGCTAGCGTCCTACAATGAGCAGTTCTTC
TRBJ2-7 . . TRBV5-1 CASRFGTAYEQYF TGCGCCAGCAGGTTCGGGACTGCCTACGAGCAGTACTTC
TRBJ1-1 . TRBD1 TRBV13 CASSLPPRGEMNTEAFF TGTGCCAGCAGCTTACCCCCCAGGGGGGAAATGAACACTGAAGCTTTCTTT
TRBJ2-7 . . TRBV7-8 CASSLKQGYNEQYF TGTGCCAGCAGCTTAAAGCAGGGGTACAACGAGCAGTACTTC
TRBJ1-2 few . TRBV5-1 CASRPMGGVNYGYTF TGCGCCAGCCGCCCCATGGGGGGGGTTAACTATGGCTACACCTTC
TRBJ1-1 . . TRBV10-3 CAISERVIMNTEAFF TGTGCCATCAGTGAAAGAGTCATAATGAACACTGAAGCTTTCTTT
TRBJ2-7 . . TRBV5-4 CASSLDRGGVRQYF TGTGCCAGCAGCTTGGACAGGGGAGGTGTGAGGCAGTACTTC
TRBJ2-2 . . TRBV11-3 CASSLGQLNTGELFF TGTGCCAGCAGCTTAGGACAACTGAACACCGGGGAGTTGTTTTTT
TRBJ2-5 once TRBD1 TRBV5-6 CASRGQPETQYF TGTGCCAGCAGGGGACAGCCGGAGACCCAGTACTTC
TRBJ2-7 few . TRBV7-6 CASSFLVGEPYEQYF TGTGCCAGCAGCTTTTTGGTTGGAGAACCCTACGAGCAGTACTTC
TRBJ2-7 . . TRBV6-5 CASSATGQSYEQYF TGTGCCAGCAGTGCAACGGGACAATCCTACGAGCAGTACTTC
TRBJ1-2 . TRBD1 TRBV18 CASSPGTDNYGYTF TGTGCCAGCTCACCCGGGACAGACAACTATGGCTACACCTTC
TRBJ1-2 . TRBD1 TRBV7-8 CASSRSTGVYGYTF TGTGCCAGCAGCCGGAGTACAGGGGTCTATGGCTACACCTTC
TRBJ1-2 . . TRBV25-1 CASSEGQRTYGYTF TGTGCCAGCAGTGAAGGACAGCGAACCTATGGCTACACCTTC
TRBJ1-2 . TRBD1 TRBV6-5 CASSYFGTEDGYTF TGTGCCAGCAGTTATTTTGGGACAGAAGATGGCTACACCTTC
TRBJ2-5 . TRBD2 TRBV5-1 CASSLPASGGFQETQYF TGCGCCAGCAGCTTACCCGCTAGCGGGGGTTTCCAAGAGACCCAGTACTTC
TRBJ2-1 . TRBD2 TRBV9 CASSTQTVTSGNYNEQFF TGTGCCAGCAGTACCCAAACCGTGACTAGCGGAAACTACAATGAGCAGTTCTTC
TRBJ2-4 . . TRBV7-9 CASAHVDSIAKNIQYF TGTGCCAGCGCACACGTGGACTCTATAGCCAAAAACATTCAGTACTTC
TRBJ2-1 . TRBD2 TRBV15 CATSETSGAYNEQFF TGTGCCACCAGCGAGACTAGCGGGGCCTACAATGAGCAGTTCTTC
TRBJ1-6 . . TRBV28 CASCGLRSPLHF TGTGCCAGCTGCGGGCTTAGATCACCCCTCCACTTT
TRBJ1-5 . . TRBV10-3 CAITGADNQPQHF TGTGCCATCACCGGAGCAGACAATCAGCCCCAGCATTTT
TRBJ1-3 . . TRBV30 CAWGAGSGNTIYF TGTGCCTGGGGAGCAGGGTCTGGAAACACCATATATTTT
TRBJ2-7 once TRBD2 TRBV19 CASSREFLAVGVYEQYF TGTGCCAGTAGTAGAGAGTTCCTAGCGGTAGGTGTCTACGAGCAGTACTTC
TRBJ2-5 . . TRBV28 CASSLLWAEAGTLLETQYF TGTGCCAGCAGTTTATTATGGGCCGAGGCGGGAACGTTATTGGAGACCCAGTACTTC
TRBJ2-3 . TRBD1 TRBV12-5 CASGLVGDRGDTQYF TGTGCTAGTGGTTTGGTTGGGGACAGAGGAGATACGCAGTATTTT
TRBJ2-3 . TRBD2 TRBV11-2 CASSLDPGGVDTQYF TGTGCCAGCAGCTTAGATCCGGGGGGGGTAGATACGCAGTATTTT
TRBJ2-3 . TRBD2 TRBV15 CATSLPGGRAADTQYF TGTGCCACCAGCCTGCCGGGGGGGAGGGCCGCAGATACGCAGTATTTT
TRBJ2-7 . TRBD2 TRBV29-1 CSVFVRGGRDYEQYF TGCAGCGTTTTCGTCCGGGGCGGGAGGGACTACGAGCAGTACTTC
TRBJ2-3 . TRBD2 TRBV27 CASSLGLAGGGDTQYF TGTGCCAGCAGTCTGGGACTAGCGGGAGGGGGGGATACGCAGTATTTT
TRBJ2-1 . TRBD2 TRBV6-4 CASSDRRLAGVINEQFF TGTGCCAGCAGTGACCGACGACTAGCGGGAGTAATAAATGAGCAGTTCTTC
TRBJ2-7 . . TRBV6-5 CASSSTLGSKYF TGTGCCAGCAGTTCGACACTGGGCTCAAAGTACTTC
TRBJ2-1 . . TRBV19 CASSMGLDYNEQFF TGTGCCAGTAGTATGGGGCTTGACTACAATGAGCAGTTCTTC
TRBJ2-3 once . TRBV25-1 CASSEGGTDTQYF TGTGCCAGCAGTGAGGGAGGCACAGATACGCAGTATTTT
TRBJ2-2 few TRBD1 TRBV6-5 CASSYGTGDTGELFF TGTGCCAGCAGTTACGGGACAGGGGACACCGGGGAGCTGTTTTTT